These 28 T cell receptor beta chains originate from one sample sequenced in a study of blood T cell repertoires in COVID-19. Using immunoSEQ multiplex PCR, the repertoire was profiled, and TCRdb retains in-frame clones only, with some absent. The data hold around 450,000 clones, with 90% observed a single time. Sequences were obtained from PBMCs or T cells enriched from blood (not recorded which). Source of these receptors: a man aged 18 to 29 who had recovered from COVID-19.

This chain uses TRBV9 with TRBJ2-1, with 7 bases lining up with TRBD2. The V gene end was trimmed by 0 bases and the J gene end by 7 bases; junction bases not matched to a gene: 4. This CDR3 has 14 residues. Looked up from germline, CDR1 is SGDLS and CDR2 is YYNGEE. For the CDR3, the DNA is TGTGCCAGCAGCGTAGCGGGAGGCGTGAATGAGCAGTTCTTC. Translating gives CASSVAGGVNEQFF. Filled out from reference TRBV9 and TRBJ2-1, the complete variable domain reads DSGVTQTPKHLITATGQRVTLRCSPRSGDLSVYWYQQSLDQGLQFLIQYYNGEERAKGNILERFSAQQFPDLHSELNLSSLELGDSALYFCASSVAGGVNEQFFGPGTRLTVL.

The chain has TRBV19 and TRBJ2-7; TRBD2 is a possible D gene (5 bases). The CDR3 spans 13 residues. Germline V gene sequence: CDR1 LNHDA, CDR2 SQIVND (reference sequence). V was cut by 8 bases and J by 7 bases, with 18 bases left in between. DNA for the CDR3: TGTGCCAGTCAGTCGGGCAGGTCGGGGGAGCAGTACTTC. It translates to CASQSGRSGEQYF.

This clone was seen more than once but under ten times. The chain links TRBV4-1 to TRBJ2-3; TRBD2 matches at 10 bases. Germline V gene data show CDR1 as MGHRA and CDR2 as YSYEKL. CDR3 length: 15 amino acids. The junction had 5 bases not matched to a gene; V was cut back by 4 bases and J by 4 bases. The CDR3: CASSLLAGAADTQYF. CDR3 coding DNA: TGCGCCAGCAGCCTTCTAGCGGGAGCGGCAGATACGCAGTATTTT.

This chain uses TRBV27 with TRBJ1-2; the match to TRBD1 covers 8 bases. Trimming at V came to 9 bases and at J to 4 bases, leaving 7 bases not matched to a gene. The CDR3 spans 13 residues. Germline V gene lookup returns CDR1 MNHEY and CDR2 SMNVEV (reference sequence). The CDR3 sequence: CARPTGVCYGYTF. Here the CDR3 DNA reads TGTGCCAGACCGACAGGGGTCTGCTATGGCTACACCTTC.

V gene TRBV11-1 combines with J gene TRBJ1-1; 10 bases match TRBD1. The CDR3 is 16 residues long. V shed 5 bases, J shed 7 bases, and the junction held 13 bases outside the gene matches. Germline-derived CDR1 and CDR2 are SGHAT and FQDESV (reference sequence). CDR3 DNA: TGTGCCAGCAGCCTCTACACGGGACAGGGGAAACTTGAAGCTTTCTTT. Translated: CASSLYTGQGKLEAFF.

This chain joins TRBV4-1 and TRBJ1-2; D is unresolved. This CDR3 has 12 amino acids. V was cut by 0 bases and J by 8 bases, with 7 bases left in between. CDR1 and CDR2 (germline): MGHRA, YSYEKL. The CDR3 bases are TGCGCCAGCAGCCAAGATCTTGGCGGCTACACCTTC. Protein sequence: CASSQDLGGYTF.

The rearrangement joins TRBV27 to TRBJ1-1; 7 positions agree with TRBD1. Trimming removed 3 bases from V and 8 bases from J; junction bases left unmatched: 6. The CDR3 has 13 amino acids. Germline CDR1 is MNHEY and CDR2 is SMNVEV (reference sequence). CDR3: CASSFADRSEAFF. CDR3 in DNA: TGTGCCAGCAGTTTTGCGGACAGGTCCGAAGCTTTCTTT.

The chain links TRBV29-1 to TRBJ1-1, with TRBD1 as a possible D gene (6 bases). Trimming cost V 3 bases and J 6 bases, with 20 bases left between them. Germline lookup yields CDR1 SQVTM and CDR2 ANQGSEA. The CDR3 has 15 amino acids. In DNA form, the CDR3 reads TGCAGCGTTGATGGGGGCCAAAGGGGGTTCGCTGAAGCTTTCTTT. It codes for CSVDGGQRGFAEAFF.

Remarks on this clone: Other DNA sequences in the same sample also yield this CDR3. The chain is built from TRBV5-1 and TRBJ2-7, with a possible D match to TRBD1 (5 bases). Trimming took 1 base from V and 2 from J, leaving 10 bases between them. The CDR3 spans 14 residues. CDR1 and CDR2 (germline): SGHRS, YFSETQ. The CDR3 here is CASSLQGSPYEQYF. In DNA form, the CDR3 reads TGCGCCAGCAGCTTGCAGGGCAGTCCCTACGAGCAGTACTTC. Based on the CDR3 plus reference TRBV5-1 and TRBJ2-7, the full variable domain is KAGVTQTPRYLIKTRGQQVTLSCSPISGHRSVSWYQQTPGQGLQFLFEYFSETQRNKGNFPGRFSGRQFSNSRSEMNVSTLELGDSALYLCASSLQGSPYEQYFGPGTRLTVT.

V usage is TRBV6-6 and J usage is TRBJ1-1, with TRBD1 as a possible D gene (5 bases). The length of the CDR3 is 14 residues. CDR1 and CDR2 from the germline V gene are MNHNY and SVGAGI (reference sequence). The V and J ends lost 8 bases and 4 bases respectively, with 17 bases between them. The CDR3 region has the DNA TGTGCCAGCCGCGGGGGGGTAGAGGGCACTGAAGCTTTCTTT. As protein: CASRGGVEGTEAFF.

This clone was seen a single time. The chain has TRBV27 and TRBJ1-1; 7 bases map to TRBD1. Germline V CDR1 and CDR2: MNHEY, SMNVEV (reference sequence). CDR3 length: 16 residues. V was clipped by 7 bases and J by 0 bases; unmatched bases: 11. The CDR3 sequence is CASKTTYRGMNTEAFF. Here the CDR3 DNA reads TGTGCCAGCAAGACTACGTACAGGGGAATGAACACTGAAGCTTTCTTT.

This clone was recorded once. V gene TRBV5-1 combines with J gene TRBJ2-2, with TRBD2 identical over 14 bases. The V gene end was trimmed by 4 bases and the J gene end by 4 bases; junction bases not matched to a gene: 6. Germline CDR1 SGHRS, CDR2 YFSETQ. The CDR3 loop spans 17 amino acids. Written as DNA, the CDR3 is TGCGCCAGCAGCCACGGGACTAGCGGGAGATTCACCGGGGAGCTGTTTTTT. Amino acids: CASSHGTSGRFTGELFF.

The rearrangement links TRBV6-2 or TRBV6-3 to TRBJ1-5; D is unresolved. The V and J ends lost 5 bases and 7 bases respectively, with 12 bases between them. CDR3 size: 13 residues. Germline lookup yields CDR1 MNHEY and CDR2 SVGEGT. CDR3 sequence: CASSQRRGQPQHF. The CDR3 DNA follows: TGTGCCAGCAGTCAAAGGAGAGGACAGCCCCAGCATTTT.

This rearrangement joins TRBV7-7 to TRBJ1-4; TRBD1 matches 8 bases. This CDR3 region has 16 residues. Looked up from germline, CDR1 is SSHAT and CDR2 is FNYEAQ (reference sequence). Germline trimming cut 5 bases from V and 2 bases from J; bases unmatched to any gene: 7. CDR3 amino acids: CASSPLPGGTNEKLFF. DNA of the CDR3: TGTGCCAGCAGCCCCCTTCCAGGGGGCACTAATGAAAAACTGTTTTTT.

V and J are TRBV11-3 and TRBJ1-1; the D gene is possibly TRBD1 (5 bases). The CDR3 spans 12 residues. Trimming left V 7 bases short and J 10 bases short, with 16 bases between. Germline V gene sequence: CDR1 SGHNT, CDR2 YENEEA. CDR3 sequence (DNA): TGTGCCAGCACGGCCGGAGGGGTTGTAGCTTTCTTT. Translated, it gives CASTAGGVVAFF. Looking up the rest from reference TRBV11-3 and TRBJ1-1 gives the full variable domain: EAGVVQSPRYKIIEKKQPVAFWCNPISGHNTLYWYLQNLGQGPELLIRYENEEAVDDSQLPKDRFSAERLKGVDSTLKIQPAELGDSAVYLCASTAGGVVAFFGQGTRLTVV.

The chain joins TRBV5-1 to TRBJ1-1; 7 nucleotides align to TRBD1. This CDR3 is 13 amino acids long. Trimming at V came to 7 bases and at J to 11 bases, leaving 14 bases not matched to a gene. Germline CDR1 SGHRS, CDR2 YFSETQ. The CDR3 sequence is CASGTTGSVVAFF. CDR3 sequence (DNA): TGCGCCAGCGGTACGACAGGGTCGGTCGTTGCTTTCTTT.

The chain recombines TRBV5-1 with TRBJ2-5; D uncertain. Germline V gene sequence: CDR1 SGHRS, CDR2 YFSETQ. CDR3 length equals 15 residues. The V end was cut by 3 bases, the J end by 1 base, with 13 bases between. CDR3: CASSYVGNPQETQYF. As DNA, the CDR3 is TGCGCCAGCAGCTATGTTGGCAACCCCCAAGAGACCCAGTACTTC.

The chain combines TRBV6-1 with TRBJ2-5, with 7 nucleotides matching TRBD1. Germline CDR1 reads MNHNS; CDR2 reads SASEGT. The trim removed 3 bases at V and 3 bases at J, leaving 16 bases unmatched. The CDR3 contains 18 residues. CDR3 region: CASSDRQGVVLREETQYF. The CDR3 DNA follows: TGTGCCAGCAGTGACAGACAGGGAGTCGTCTTGCGTGAAGAGACCCAGTACTTC.

The chain recombines TRBV4-1 with TRBJ1-2; tentatively, D is TRBD1 (6 bases). Germline V gene lookup returns CDR1 MGHRA and CDR2 YSYEKL. Trimming pared 0 bases from V and 7 bases from J, leaving 15 bases between. This CDR3 region has 15 residues. The CDR3 nucleotides read TGCGCCAGCAGCCAAGAAGGGACAAAACCAACTGGCTACACCTTC. This encodes CASSQEGTKPTGYTF.

This clone occurred once. The genes are TRBV5-1 and TRBJ1-1, with 11 bases fitting TRBD1. Per the germline V gene, CDR1 is SGHRS and CDR2 is YFSETQ. CDR3 length: 17 amino acids. Germline trimming cut 4 bases from V and 4 bases from J; bases unmatched to any gene: 12. The CDR3 bases are TGCGCCAGCAGCCCCTCACCCGGACAGGGGGCGGGCACTGAAGCTTTCTTT. Protein sequence: CASSPSPGQGAGTEAFF.

A single count supports this clone. The rearrangement joins TRBV5-1 to TRBJ1-2, with 7 bases fitting TRBD1. From germline, CDR1 is SGHRS and CDR2 YFSETQ. Trimming at V came to 4 bases and at J to 2 bases, leaving 5 bases not matched to a gene. The CDR3 runs to 14 residues. CDR3 region: CASSDRQGNYGYTF. The CDR3 nucleotides are TGCGCCAGCAGCGATAGACAGGGCAACTATGGCTACACCTTC.

This clone occurred a few times. The chain employs TRBV29-1 and TRBJ1-1; the D is unclear. Trimming took off 7 bases at V and 2 bases at J, with 20 bases between the two ends. Germline loops: CDR1 SQVTM, CDR2 ANQGSEA. The CDR3 consists of 15 residues. The CDR3 nucleotides are TGCAGCGCTATCACCGGAGCGCCCAAAAACACTGAAGCTTTCTTT. Its translation: CSAITGAPKNTEAFF.

The rearrangement joins TRBV27 to TRBJ2-7; 10 bases align to TRBD1. The V gene's germline CDR1 is MNHEY and CDR2 SMNVEV (reference sequence). V was pared by 6 bases and J by 2 bases, with 7 bases of the junction left unmatched. The CDR3 runs to 15 residues. CDR3 in DNA: TGTGCCAGCAGACACGCCGGGACAGGGGCCTACGAGCAGTACTTC. Encoded protein: CASRHAGTGAYEQYF.

The chain combines TRBV5-5 with TRBJ1-1, with D possibly TRBD1 on 6 matching bases. Germline V lookup: CDR1 SGHKS, CDR2 YYEKEE (reference sequence). V dropped 3 bases and J dropped 1 base, with 19 bases sitting between them. The CDR3 covers 17 residues. CDR3 residues: CASSYYPTTGGNTEAFF. CDR3 in DNA: TGTGCCAGCAGCTACTACCCTACGACAGGTGGGAACACTGAAGCTTTCTTT.

The V and J genes are TRBV7-8 and TRBJ1-2; 8 nucleotides align to TRBD1. This CDR3 spans 15 amino acids. V was clipped by 4 bases and J by 7 bases; unmatched bases: 11. The germline V gene encodes CDR1 SGHVS and CDR2 FQNEAQ. This CDR3 is CASSSDGTGVGGYTF. The CDR3 DNA reads as TGTGCCAGCAGCTCCGACGGGACAGGAGTTGGTGGCTACACCTTC. The whole variable domain, filled in from reference TRBV7-8 and TRBJ1-2, reads GAGVSQSPRYKVAKRGQDVALRCDPISGHVSLFWYQQALGQGPEFLTYFQNEAQLDKSGLPSDRFFAERPEGSVSTLKIQRTQQEDSAVYLCASSSDGTGVGGYTFGSGTRLTVV.

This sequence joins TRBV9 and TRBJ2-1; D gene uncertain. Germline CDR1 SGDLS, CDR2 YYNGEE. This CDR3 has 14 amino acids. Trimming pared 0 bases from V and 7 bases from J, leaving 11 bases between. The CDR3 coding sequence is TGTGCCAGCAGCGTAGCTTACGGGTGGAATGAGCAGTTCTTC. It specifies CASSVAYGWNEQFF.

The chain recombines TRBV3-1 (or the pseudogene TRBV3-2) with TRBJ1-2, with TRBD1 matching over 7 bases. There are 15 residues in the CDR3. V lost 4 bases, J lost 0 bases, and 5 bases stayed unmatched. Germline CDR1 and CDR2: LGHDT and YNNKEL (reference sequence). The DNA for the CDR3 is TGTGCCAGCAGCCCCCAACAGGGGACTAACTATGGCTACACCTTC. Protein product: CASSPQQGTNYGYTF.

The V and J genes are TRBV27 and TRBJ2-7; 8 bases line up with TRBD2. From germline, CDR1 is MNHEY and CDR2 SMNVEV (reference sequence). This CDR3 has 16 residues. V lost 4 bases to trimming and J lost 2 bases; unmatched junction nucleotides: 10. CDR3 sequence (DNA): TGTGCCAGCAGTTCCCTTAGCGGGACGGCACCCTACGAGCAGTACTTC. Its translation is CASSSLSGTAPYEQYF.